This paragraph reports one T cell receptor beta chain. Antigen specificity is unknown. This entry belongs to a study of cytomegalovirus exposure and HLA in healthy donors. PCR involved 60 Vbeta and 13 Jbeta primers. As processed by the authors: Later work found around 72 million unique TCR beta chains, with 9.5 million to 12 million shared. Libraries were prepared by immunoSEQ multiplex PCR; TCRdb keeps only in-frame clonotypes and omits some of them. That table supplies the V and J calls and clone size; D and trimming were determined from the DNA. The sample holds 95,000 to 130,000 clones; roughly four fifths are singletons and the top ten take 1.5% to 2%. V lost 5 bases to trimming and J lost 3 bases, with 14 bases between them. The CDR3 consists of 15 residues. CDR1 and CDR2 from the germline V gene are SGHVS and FQNEAQ. General study points: The productive fraction for most TCR beta V segments was about 90% or about 30% in an earlier analysis. Donor immune exposure was known only as CMV serostatus.

Material: PBMCs. This clonotype originated in a woman younger than 35 in good health and CMV-seronegative. V gene TRBV7-8 combines with J gene TRBJ1-5; D not certain. The CDR3: CASSDLSGYNQPQHF. DNA for the CDR3: TGTGCCAGCAGCGACCTATCAGGTTACAATCAGCCCCAGCATTTT.